Below are 2 T cell receptor beta chains sequenced from a single sample in a study of identical twins. TCRdb used MiXCR to reprocess the 5' RACE reads, holding one entry per CDR3 protein. The sample lists around 1.7 million distinct CDR3 sequences, roughly 35% occurring once. Sequencing was done on a sample of cord blood. These receptors were taken from a newborn girl in good health.

V usage is TRBV27 and J usage is TRBJ2-6; no reliable D call. Trimming took off 2 bases at V and 2 bases at J, with 4 bases between the two ends. There are 14 residues in the CDR3. Germline CDR1 MNHEY, CDR2 SMNVEV (reference sequence). In DNA form, the CDR3 reads TGTGCCAGCAGTTTACAACCTGGGGCCAACGTCCTGACTTTC. This encodes CASSLQPGANVLTF.

For this clonotype: One end of the junction does not line up with germline, which may come from a read error. This rearrangement joins TRBV28 to TRBJ1-4; D gene ambiguous. Germline loops: CDR1 MDHEN, CDR2 SYDVKM. This CDR3 has 12 residues. CDR3 sequence reads: CASSFLGERLFF. In DNA, the CDR3 is TGTGCCAGCAGTTTCTTAGGTGAAAGACTGTTTTTT. Looking up the rest from reference TRBV28 and TRBJ1-4 gives the full variable domain: DVKVTQSSRYLVKRTGEKVFLECVQDMDHENMFWYRQDPGLGLRLIYFSYDVKMKEKGDIPEGYSVSREKKERFSLILESASTNQTSMYLCASSFLGERLFFGSGTQLSVL.